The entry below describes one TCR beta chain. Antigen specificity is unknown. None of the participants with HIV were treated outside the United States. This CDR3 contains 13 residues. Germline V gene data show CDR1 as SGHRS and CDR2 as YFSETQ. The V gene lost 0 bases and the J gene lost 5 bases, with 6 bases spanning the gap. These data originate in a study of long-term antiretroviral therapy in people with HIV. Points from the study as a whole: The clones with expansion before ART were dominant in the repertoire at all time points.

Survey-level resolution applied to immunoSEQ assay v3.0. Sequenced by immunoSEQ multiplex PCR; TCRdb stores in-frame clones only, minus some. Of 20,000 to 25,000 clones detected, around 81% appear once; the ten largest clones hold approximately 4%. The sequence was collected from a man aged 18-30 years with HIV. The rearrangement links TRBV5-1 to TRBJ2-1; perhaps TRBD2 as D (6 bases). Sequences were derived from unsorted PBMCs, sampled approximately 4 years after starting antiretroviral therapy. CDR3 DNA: TGCGCCAGCAGCTTGGGGGGGGACAATGAGCAGTTCTTC. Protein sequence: CASSLGGDNEQFF.